Below, one T cell receptor (beta chain) is given with its context. The PCR used 60 Vbeta and 13 Jbeta primers. Profiling relied on immunoSEQ multiplex PCR, and the TCRdb table lists in-frame clones only, not all of them. The table includes around 88,000 clones, around 73% detected once. This entry is derived from a study of cytomegalovirus exposure and HLA in healthy donors. The CDR3 consists of 15 residues. CDR1 SGDLS and CDR2 YYNGEE come from the germline V gene. Deletions cut 1 base from V and 4 bases from J, with 13 bases between. Sequencing was carried out using PBMCs. The chain is built from TRBV9 and TRBJ2-3; tentative D call: TRBD1 (5 bases). The clonotype comes from a woman aged 40 to 55 in good health and CMV-seropositive. CDR3 protein: CASSVNVQGSDTQYF. The CDR3 DNA follows: TGTGCCAGCAGCGTAAATGTCCAGGGCTCAGATACGCAGTATTTT. Full variable domain (rest looked up from reference TRBV9 and TRBJ2-3): DSGVTQTPKHLITATGQRVTLRCSPRSGDLSVYWYQQSLDQGLQFLIQYYNGEERAKGNILERFSAQQFPDLHSELNLSSLELGDSALYFCASSVNVQGSDTQYFGPGTRLTVL.